The present T cell receptor (beta chain) was sequenced within a study of shared clonotypes between healthy human individuals. CDR1 and CDR2 (germline): SGHTA, FQGTGA. This CDR3 has 18 amino acids. V was trimmed by 5 bases and J by 5 bases, leaving 27 bases between them. This clone was picked up one time. As processed by the authors: Filtering differed since immunoSEQ provided only junctions, with no quality scores. Repertoires were generated with immunoSEQ multiplex PCR, while TCRdb's copy carries only in-frame clones and drops some. Clonal size and the V and J genes are those of that table, whereas D and trimming came from the DNA. Seen here are millions of clones, roughly 92% observed once, and the top ten hold under 0.15%.

Sequencing was carried out using naive CD4+ T cells sorted from blood. Subset meaning: CD45RA+ positively selected. This clonotype was sampled from a man aged 18 to 29 in good health. This chain joins TRBV7-3 and TRBJ2-5; possibly TRBD1 for D (6 bases). The CDR3 here is CASSRTTSGGGFVETQYF. The CDR3 nucleotides are TGTGCCAGCAGCCGAACCACCTCCGGTGGGGGCTTTGTGGAGACCCAGTACTTC.